This entry lists 9 T cell receptor beta chains sequenced from one sample in a study of blood T cell repertoires in COVID-19. The table came from immunoSEQ multiplex PCR; TCRdb's copy has only in-frame clones and leaves some out. The sample carries around 450,000 clones, around 90% recorded once. Sequences were obtained from PBMCs or T cells enriched from blood (not recorded which). Receptors originate from a man aged 18 to 29 who had recovered from COVID-19.

This clone was counted once. The chain has TRBV5-1 and TRBJ1-6; TRBD1 matches at 8 bases. The V and J ends lost 4 bases and 7 bases, in that order; junction bases with no gene match: 7. Germline V gene sequence: CDR1 SGHRS, CDR2 YFSETQ. The CDR3 length is 15 residues. DNA of the CDR3: TGCGCCAGCAGCCAGGGGACAGGACCGAATTCACCCCTCCACTTT. This encodes CASSQGTGPNSPLHF.

The rearrangement links TRBV29-1 to TRBJ1-1; a possible D gene is TRBD1 (5 bases). The germline gives CDR1 SQVTM, CDR2 ANQGSEA. The ends were cut back, 4 bases at V and 4 bases at J, with 13 bases in the middle. The length of the CDR3 is 13 residues. CDR3 coding DNA: TGCAGCGTTGTAGGCGGGGGAGGCACTGAAGCTTTCTTT. This sequence encodes CSVVGGGGTEAFF.

The CDR3 loop reads CASSMSRSSYNSPLHF. The CDR3 coding sequence is TGTGCCAGTAGTATGAGTCGGAGCTCCTATAATTCACCCCTCCACTTT. The V gene is TRBV19, the J gene TRBJ1-6; D is uncertain. The CDR3 loop spans 16 amino acids. CDR1 LNHDA and CDR2 SQIVND come from the germline V gene (reference sequence). Deletions cut 3 bases from V and 0 bases from J, with 9 bases between.

As concerns this clone: This sample includes further DNA sequences coding for the same CDR3. The V gene is TRBV19, the J gene TRBJ1-5, with 9 nucleotides matching TRBD1. Germline-derived CDR1 and CDR2 are LNHDA and SQIVND (reference sequence). This CDR3 is built from 14 residues. The V and J ends lost 3 bases and 4 bases, in that order; junction bases with no gene match: 1. CDR3 in amino acids: CASSMGQGNQPQHF. Here the CDR3 DNA reads TGTGCCAGTAGTATGGGACAGGGAAATCAGCCCCAGCATTTT.

The chain carries TRBV7-2 and TRBJ2-5; 7 bases fit TRBD1. Germline values: CDR1 SGHTA, CDR2 FQGNSA. With 0 bases clipped from V and 5 bases from J, the junction kept 9 bases outside the gene matches. The CDR3 contains 16 residues. The CDR3 is CASSLAGQLEKETQYF. CDR3 bases: TGTGCCAGCAGCTTAGCGGGACAGTTGGAAAAGGAGACCCAGTACTTC.

Here the CDR3 DNA reads TGTGCCAGCAGCTTAGGAGGGGGCGGCGGCTACACCTTC. It encodes CASSLGGGGGYTF. J is TRBJ1-2 and V is TRBV11-2, with 7 bases aligning to TRBD1. The CDR3 covers 13 residues. V lost 1 base and J lost 8; bases outside the gene matches: 4. CDR1 and CDR2 from the germline V gene are SGHAT and FQNNGV.

V gene TRBV3-1 (or the pseudogene TRBV3-2) combines with J gene TRBJ1-1, with no clear D. The CDR3 is 14 residues long. The V and J ends lost 0 bases and 3 bases respectively, with 8 bases between them. CDR1 is LGHDT and CDR2 is YNNKEL in the germline V gene (reference sequence). The CDR3 sequence: CASSQDGWYTEAFF. The CDR3 DNA reads TGTGCCAGCAGCCAAGACGGGTGGTACACTGAAGCTTTCTTT.

V gene TRBV4-1 combines with J gene TRBJ2-1; 11 nucleotides align to TRBD2. J gave up 3 bases and V 1 base, and 11 bases lay outside the gene matches. Germline CDR1 MGHRA, CDR2 YSYEKL. The length of the CDR3 is 19 residues. CDR3 sequence reads: CASSQVDFGTSGNYNEQFF. CDR3 DNA sequence: TGCGCCAGCAGCCAAGTCGATTTTGGGACTAGCGGAAACTACAATGAGCAGTTCTTC.

CDR3 in amino acids: CASAGQVPYEQYF. In DNA form, the CDR3 reads TGTGCCAGCGCCGGACAGGTGCCCTACGAGCAGTACTTC. The gene calls are TRBV6-5 and TRBJ2-7; 7 nucleotides agree with TRBD1. Trimming cost V 8 bases and J 2 bases; bases outside gene matches: 6. The CDR3 has 13 residues. Germline V gene sequence: CDR1 MNHEY, CDR2 SVGAGI.